Sequencing of this T cell receptor (beta chain) was carried out in a study of regulatory T cells in long-lasting Graves disease. The CDR3 covers 15 residues. CDR1 is MNHEY and CDR2 is SMNVEV in the germline V gene (reference sequence). V was trimmed by 2 bases and J by 3 bases, leaving 8 bases between them. As for time point: persistent/refractory GD, antithyroid drugs over 5 years with positive TRAb. Extracted PBMC RNA gave rise to the TCR library. Construction of the TCR beta libraries employed iRepertoire HTBI primers in conjunction with Arm-PCR of CDR3 regions. TCRdb ran MiXCR on the multiplex PCR reads and lists one entry per CDR3 protein. The table has a few hundred thousand distinct CDR3 sequences, under 25% seen once. This clonotype was detected ten times or more.

Sequenced here: peripheral blood mononuclear cells (PBMCs), sampled when the disease was refractory, from a patient treated with antithyroid drugs. The receptor's source is a female donor with Graves disease. This chain connects TRBV27 to TRBJ1-6, with a tentative D call TRBD1 (6 bases). The CDR3, as DNA: TGTGCCAGCAGTTTAGGACAGAACTATAATTCACCCCTCCACTTT. The encoded protein is CASSLGQNYNSPLHF.